The rows below give T cell receptor beta chains drawn from one sample of a study of blood T cell repertoires in COVID-19. The table came from immunoSEQ multiplex PCR; TCRdb's copy has only in-frame clones and leaves some out. This table has about 48,000 clones, around 83% appearing once. The sample was peripheral blood. Receptor source: a human donor in a cohort sampled during active COVID-19. The CDR3 runs from the conserved cysteine through the conserved F or W. D genes are given only for firm matches. For some rows the clone size is stated as once, few or many, or as a class when expanded; others skip it.

clone size,J gene,D gene,V gene,CDR3 protein,CDR3 DNA
NA,TRBJ2-7,NA,TRBV7-2,CASSLGGIRTYEQYF,TGTGCCAGCAGCTTAGGCGGAATTAGAACCTACGAGCAGTACTTC
NA,TRBJ2-1,NA,TRBV21-1,CASSPQLAGGPSNEQFF,TGTGCCAGCAGCCCCCAACTAGCGGGGGGGCCTAGCAATGAGCAGTTCTTC
NA,TRBJ2-1,TRBD2,TRBV2,CASSVPGGPIEQFF,TGTGCCAGCAGTGTACCGGGGGGGCCGATAGAGCAGTTCTTC
NA,TRBJ1-1,TRBD1,TRBV13,CASSPMGTGRTEAFF,TGTGCCAGCAGCCCGATGGGGACAGGGAGGACTGAAGCTTTCTTT
NA,TRBJ2-3,TRBD2,TRBV2,CASSEGRLAGGRGTDTQYF,TGTGCCAGCAGTGAAGGTCGACTAGCGGGGGGGCGAGGCACAGATACGCAGTATTTT
NA,TRBJ2-1,NA,TRBV24-1,CATSEAGLSYNEQFF,TGTGCCACCAGTGAAGCGGGTCTCTCCTACAATGAGCAGTTCTTC
once,TRBJ2-3,TRBD2,TRBV5-1,CASSSGGAGDTQYF,TGCGCCAGCAGTTCCGGGGGGGCCGGAGATACGCAGTATTTT
NA,TRBJ1-5,NA,TRBV19,CASSNRRQNNQPQHF,TGTGCCAGTAGTAATAGGCGACAGAACAATCAGCCCCAGCATTTT
NA,TRBJ1-1,TRBD1,TRBV29-1,CSVGDRGAGSTEAFF,TGCAGCGTTGGGGACAGGGGGGCTGGAAGCACTGAAGCTTTCTTT
NA,TRBJ2-7,NA,TRBV5-4,CASSSSGNYEQYF,TGTGCCAGCAGCAGTTCGGGGAACTACGAGCAGTACTTC
NA,TRBJ2-1,NA,TRBV9,CASSVSPGDNEQFF,TGTGCCAGCAGCGTATCCCCAGGGGACAATGAGCAGTTCTTC
NA,TRBJ2-5,NA,TRBV18,CASSPNPGSQETQYF,TGTGCCAGCTCACCGAATCCGGGATCTCAAGAGACCCAGTACTTC
NA,TRBJ1-1,NA,TRBV18,CASSPAGNTEAFF,TGTGCCAGCTCACCGGCGGGTAACACTGAAGCTTTCTTT
NA,TRBJ2-7,TRBD1,TRBV2,CASSVQGITYEQYF,TGTGCCAGCAGTGTACAGGGGATTACCTACGAGCAGTACTTC
NA,TRBJ1-2,NA,TRBV30,CAWTGNYGYTF,TGTGCCTGGACAGGGAACTATGGCTACACTTTC
once,TRBJ2-3,NA,TRBV7-2,CASSLEGVGTDTQYF,TGTGCCAGCAGCCTCGAGGGGGTTGGCACAGATACGCAGTATTTT
NA,TRBJ1-1,NA,TRBV7-8,CASSFRTVLSNTEAFF,TGTGCCAGCAGCTTCAGGACAGTCCTTTCGAACACTGAAGCTTTCTTT
NA,TRBJ2-5,NA,TRBV7-8,CASTPVGGGSQETQYF,TGTGCCAGCACCCCCGTGGGGGGGGGCTCACAAGAGACCCAGTACTTC
NA,TRBJ2-7,NA,TRBV2,CASNLLPGAEQYF,TGTGCCAGCAACCTCCTCCCAGGGGCCGAGCAGTACTTC
NA,TRBJ2-7,NA,TRBV24-1,CATSDSSHGGEQYF,TGTGCCACCAGTGATTCGAGTCACGGCGGCGAGCAGTACTTC
NA,TRBJ2-3,NA,TRBV10-3,CAISELIGTQYF,TGTGCCATCAGTGAACTTATTGGTACGCAGTATTTT
NA,TRBJ1-2,TRBD1,TRBV9,CASSVELGQGYGGYTF,TGTGCCAGCAGCGTAGAACTAGGACAGGGGTACGGCGGCTACACCTTC
NA,TRBJ2-1,TRBD1,TRBV5-5,CASSQGTAYNEQFF,TGTGCCAGCAGCCAAGGGACAGCTTACAATGAGCAGTTCTTC
NA,TRBJ1-2,TRBD1,TRBV10-3,CAARVGTGYGYTF,TGTGCCGCAAGGGTGGGGACAGGATATGGCTACACCTTC
NA,TRBJ1-2,NA,TRBV7-9,CASSLVSGSPYGYTF,TGTGCCAGCAGCTTAGTATCAGGCTCCCCCTATGGCTACACCTTC
NA,TRBJ1-5,NA,TRBV6-5,CASSTLPMNNQPQHF,TGTGCCAGCAGTACTTTACCCATGAACAATCAGCCCCAGCATTTT
NA,TRBJ2-3,TRBD2,TRBV27,CASSTRWERGADNTDTQYF,TGTGCCAGCAGTACCCGGTGGGAGCGGGGGGCCGACAACACAGATACGCAGTATTTT
few,TRBJ1-3,NA,TRBV5-1,CASSLGGKGSRSGNTIYF,TGCGCCAGCAGCTTGGGCGGGAAGGGGAGCCGCTCTGGAAACACCATATATTTT
NA,TRBJ2-7,TRBD1,TRBV30,CAWSQGAAYEQYF,TGTGCCTGGAGCCAGGGGGCAGCCTACGAGCAGTACTTC
NA,TRBJ1-5,NA,TRBV6-5,CASSPGTSNHQPQHF,TGTGCCAGCAGTCCTGGGACATCGAACCATCAGCCCCAGCATTTT